This T cell receptor beta chain was retrieved from a study of T-cell reconstitution after alpha-beta-depleted transplantation in children. Unique molecular identifiers were used in preparing the TCRbeta library. Each CDR3 protein gets one entry after TCRdb re-called the PCR reads with MiXCR. The sample has about 610,000 distinct CDR3 sequences, about 10% seen once. CDR3 length: 11 residues. The germline V gene encodes CDR1 SQVTM and CDR2 ANQGSEA. J gave up 6 bases and V 8 bases, and 7 bases lay outside the gene matches. This clonotype has a handful of counts. Source: PBMCs from the stem cell graft donor, taken from the stem cell graft. The rearrangement joins TRBV29-1 to TRBJ2-7, with 7 bases matching TRBD2. This sequence was found in a human donor who donated a stem cell graft to a child with acute myeloid leukemia. CDR3 sequence reads: CSFHRGVEQYF. CDR3 nucleotide sequence: TGCAGCTTTCACCGGGGGGTCGAGCAGTACTTC.